The clone carrying this TCR beta chain showed up just a few times. Its matching antigen is unknown. The sample belongs to a study of T cells in Graves' hyperthyroidism and ophthalmopathy. The study, taken as a whole, reports: Blood also held most thyroid clonotypes expanded beyond 0.001.

Ophthalmopathy in the patients scored at least 3 on Clinical Activity Score and at least 4 on NOSPECS grade, lasting under 3 months. Based on clinical symptoms, serum thyroxine and TRAb, thyroid ultrasound and orbital computed tomography, diagnoses were reached. The PBMCs were sourced from fresh peripheral blood (approximately 9.6 ml). TCR beta CDR3 regions were amplified from RNA. An initial round of RT-PCR targeting the TCR CDR3 relied on the HTBI primer set. TCRdb itself ran the multiplex PCR reads through MiXCR, one entry per CDR3 protein. The sample includes around 500,000 distinct CDR3 sequences, 15% to 20% seen only once; the top ten take about 31%. Sequencing was performed on blood. This receptor was obtained from a woman in her 30s with Graves' ophthalmopathy.

The CDR3 nucleotides are TGTGCCAGCAGTTACGAGGGACATAATGAAAAACTGTTTTTT. The encoded protein is CASSYEGHNEKLFF. The rearrangement joins TRBV6-5 to TRBJ1-4; a possible D gene is TRBD1 (6 bases). The V end lost 2 bases, the J end lost 4 bases, and 8 bases lay between the germline ends. Per germline, CDR1 MNHEY and CDR2 SVGAGI. This CDR3 has 14 residues.